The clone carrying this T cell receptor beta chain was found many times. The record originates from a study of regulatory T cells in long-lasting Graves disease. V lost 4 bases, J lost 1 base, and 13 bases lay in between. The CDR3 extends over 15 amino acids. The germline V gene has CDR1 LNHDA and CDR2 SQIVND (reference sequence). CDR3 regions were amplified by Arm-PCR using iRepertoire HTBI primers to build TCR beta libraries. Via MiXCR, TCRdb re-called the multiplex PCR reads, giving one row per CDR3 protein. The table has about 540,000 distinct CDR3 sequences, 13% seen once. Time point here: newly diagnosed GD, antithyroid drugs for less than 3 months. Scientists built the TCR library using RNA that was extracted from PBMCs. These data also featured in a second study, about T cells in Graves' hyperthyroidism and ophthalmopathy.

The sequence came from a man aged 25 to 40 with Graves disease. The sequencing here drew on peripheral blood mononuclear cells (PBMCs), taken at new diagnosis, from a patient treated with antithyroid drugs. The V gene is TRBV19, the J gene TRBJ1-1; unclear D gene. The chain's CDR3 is CASSTPEGRNTEAFF. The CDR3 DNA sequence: TGTGCCAGTAGTACCCCGGAAGGGCGGAACACTGAAGCTTTCTTT.